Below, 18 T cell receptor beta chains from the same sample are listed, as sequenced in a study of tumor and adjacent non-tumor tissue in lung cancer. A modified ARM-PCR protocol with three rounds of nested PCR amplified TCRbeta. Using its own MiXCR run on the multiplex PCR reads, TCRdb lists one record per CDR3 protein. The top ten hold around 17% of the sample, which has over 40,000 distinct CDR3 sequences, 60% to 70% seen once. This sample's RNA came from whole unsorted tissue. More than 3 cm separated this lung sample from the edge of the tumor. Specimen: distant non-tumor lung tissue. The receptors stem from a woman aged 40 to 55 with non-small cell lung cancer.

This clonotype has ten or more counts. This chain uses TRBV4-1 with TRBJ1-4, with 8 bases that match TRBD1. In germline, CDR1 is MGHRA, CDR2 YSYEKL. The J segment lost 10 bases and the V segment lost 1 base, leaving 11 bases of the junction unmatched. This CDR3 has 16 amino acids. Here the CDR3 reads CASSQGPRQGSGKLFF. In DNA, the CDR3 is TGCGCCAGCAGCCAAGGCCCCCGACAGGGGAGCGGAAAACTGTTTTTT.

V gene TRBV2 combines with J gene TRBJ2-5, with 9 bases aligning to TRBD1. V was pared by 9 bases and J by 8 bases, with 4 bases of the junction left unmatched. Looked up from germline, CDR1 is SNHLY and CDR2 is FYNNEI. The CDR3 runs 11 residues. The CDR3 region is CASTGGDTQYF. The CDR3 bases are TGTGCCAGTACAGGGGGCGATACCCAGTACTTC.

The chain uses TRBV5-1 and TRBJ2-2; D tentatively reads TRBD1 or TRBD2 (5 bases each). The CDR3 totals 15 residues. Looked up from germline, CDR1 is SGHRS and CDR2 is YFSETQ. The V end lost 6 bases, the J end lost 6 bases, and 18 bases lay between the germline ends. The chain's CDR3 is CASTPGTVGAGELFF. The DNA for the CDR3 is TGCGCCAGCACCCCCGGGACCGTCGGCGCCGGGGAGCTGTTTTTT.

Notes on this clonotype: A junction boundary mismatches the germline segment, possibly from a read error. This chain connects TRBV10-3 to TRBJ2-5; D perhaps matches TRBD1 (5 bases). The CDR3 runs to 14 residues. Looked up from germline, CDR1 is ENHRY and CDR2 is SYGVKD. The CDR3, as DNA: TGTGTCACCGTCGAATCTCCAGGGAAAGAGACCCTGTACTTC. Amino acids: CVTVESPGKETLYF.

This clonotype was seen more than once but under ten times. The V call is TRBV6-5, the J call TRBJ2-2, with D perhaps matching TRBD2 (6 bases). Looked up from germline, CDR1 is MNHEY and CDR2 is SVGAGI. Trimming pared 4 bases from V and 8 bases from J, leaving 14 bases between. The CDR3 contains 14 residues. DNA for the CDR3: TGTGCCAGCAGTTGCTCTAGCGAGAGGGGGGAGCTGTTTTTT. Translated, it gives CASSCSSERGELFF.

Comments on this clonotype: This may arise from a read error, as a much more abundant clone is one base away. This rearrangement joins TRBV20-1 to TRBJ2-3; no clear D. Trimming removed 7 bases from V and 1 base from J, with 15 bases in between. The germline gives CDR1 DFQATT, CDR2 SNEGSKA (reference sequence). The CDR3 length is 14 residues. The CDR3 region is CSVRPLSGTDTQYF. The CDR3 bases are TGCAGTGTCCGACCACTATCTGGCACAGATACGCAGTATTTT.

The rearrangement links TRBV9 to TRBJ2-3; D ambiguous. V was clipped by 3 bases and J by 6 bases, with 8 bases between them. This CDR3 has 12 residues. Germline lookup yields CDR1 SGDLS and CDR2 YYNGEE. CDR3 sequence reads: CASSDDGDTQYF. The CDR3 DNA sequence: TGTGCCAGCAGCGACGACGGGGATACGCAGTATTTT.

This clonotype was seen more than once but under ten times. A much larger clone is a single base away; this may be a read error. In DNA form, the CDR3 reads TGCGCCAACAGCCAAGATACAGGGATGTTGGCGTACTTC. Its protein is CANSQDTGMLAYF. The J gene is TRBJ2-7, the V gene TRBV4-1; the D gene is possibly TRBD1 (6 bases). The CDR3 runs 13 residues. Germline-derived CDR1 and CDR2 are MGHRA and YSYEKL.

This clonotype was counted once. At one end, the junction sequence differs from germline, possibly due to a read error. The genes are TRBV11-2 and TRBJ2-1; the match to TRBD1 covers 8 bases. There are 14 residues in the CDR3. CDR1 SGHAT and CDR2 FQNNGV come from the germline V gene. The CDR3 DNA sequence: TGTGCCAGCAGTCCGCGGACAGGGCACAATGAGCACTTCTTC. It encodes CASSPRTGHNEHFF.

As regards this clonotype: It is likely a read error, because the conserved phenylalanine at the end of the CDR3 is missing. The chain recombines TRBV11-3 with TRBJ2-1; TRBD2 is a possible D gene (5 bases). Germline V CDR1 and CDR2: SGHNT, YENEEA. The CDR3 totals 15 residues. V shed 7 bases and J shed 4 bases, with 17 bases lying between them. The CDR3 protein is CASNSRLGEYNEQFI. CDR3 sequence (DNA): TGTGCCAGCAACTCCCGCCTCGGGGAGTACAATGAGCAGTTCATC.

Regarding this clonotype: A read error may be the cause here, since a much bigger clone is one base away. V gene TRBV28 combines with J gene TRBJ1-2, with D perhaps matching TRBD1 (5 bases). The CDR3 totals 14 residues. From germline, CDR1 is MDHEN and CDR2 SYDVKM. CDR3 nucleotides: TGTGCCAGCAGTTCCAGGGCCCCTCCTTATGGCCACACCTTC. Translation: CASSSRAPPYGHTF.

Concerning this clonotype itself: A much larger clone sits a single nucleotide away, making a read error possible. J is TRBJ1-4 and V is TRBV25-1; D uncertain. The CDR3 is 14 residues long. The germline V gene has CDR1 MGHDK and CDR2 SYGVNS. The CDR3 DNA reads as TGTGCCAGCAGTGTGTCGGTGGCTAAAGAAAAACTGTTTTTT. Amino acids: CASSVSVAKEKLFF.

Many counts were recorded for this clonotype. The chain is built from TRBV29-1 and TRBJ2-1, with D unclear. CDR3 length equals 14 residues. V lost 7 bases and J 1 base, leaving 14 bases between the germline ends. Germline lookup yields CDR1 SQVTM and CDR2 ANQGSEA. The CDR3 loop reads CSATIGFSYNEQFF. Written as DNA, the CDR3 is TGCAGCGCCACTATCGGGTTTTCCTACAATGAGCAGTTCTTC.

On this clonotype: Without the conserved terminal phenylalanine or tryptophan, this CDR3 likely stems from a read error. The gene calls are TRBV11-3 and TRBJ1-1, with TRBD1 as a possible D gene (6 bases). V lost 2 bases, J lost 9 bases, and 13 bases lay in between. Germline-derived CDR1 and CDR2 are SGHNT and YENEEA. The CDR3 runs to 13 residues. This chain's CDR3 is CASSLTTGQQAFY. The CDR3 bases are TGTGCCAGCAGCTTAACAACAGGGCAACAAGCTTTCTAT.

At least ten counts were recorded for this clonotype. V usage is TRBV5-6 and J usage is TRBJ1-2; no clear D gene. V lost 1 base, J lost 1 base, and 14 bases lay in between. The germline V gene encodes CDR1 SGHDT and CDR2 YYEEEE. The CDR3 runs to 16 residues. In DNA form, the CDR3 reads TGTGCCAGCAGCTTGCGCCTGTCCCACCTTAACTATGGCTACACCTTC. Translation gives CASSLRLSHLNYGYTF.

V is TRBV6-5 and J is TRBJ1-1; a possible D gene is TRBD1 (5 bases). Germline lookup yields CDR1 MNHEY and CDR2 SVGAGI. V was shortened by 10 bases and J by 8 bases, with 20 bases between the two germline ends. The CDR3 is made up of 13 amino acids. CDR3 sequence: CANRPLNRLEAFF. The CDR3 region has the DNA TGTGCCAACAGACCCCTTAACAGGCTCGAAGCTTTCTTT.

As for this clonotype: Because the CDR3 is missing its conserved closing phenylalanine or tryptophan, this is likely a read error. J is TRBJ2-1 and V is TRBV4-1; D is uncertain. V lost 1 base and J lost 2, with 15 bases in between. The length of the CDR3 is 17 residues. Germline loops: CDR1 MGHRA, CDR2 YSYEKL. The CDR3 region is CASSQAPRFDAYNEQFY. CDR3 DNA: TGCGCCAGCAGCCAAGCCCCAAGATTTGATGCCTACAATGAGCAGTTCTAC.

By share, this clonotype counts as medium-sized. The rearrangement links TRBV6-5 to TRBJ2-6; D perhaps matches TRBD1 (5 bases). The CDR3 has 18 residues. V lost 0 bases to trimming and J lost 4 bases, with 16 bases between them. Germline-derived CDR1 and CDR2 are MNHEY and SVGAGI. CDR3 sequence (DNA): TGTGCCAGCAGTTACTCCCTCTCAAGGGGATTCGGGGCCAACGTCCTGACTTTC. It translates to CASSYSLSRGFGANVLTF.